What follows are 24 T cell receptor beta chains derived from one specimen sequenced in a study of blood T cell repertoires in COVID-19. Profiling relied on immunoSEQ multiplex PCR, and the TCRdb table lists in-frame clones only, not all of them. The sample shows roughly 300,000 clones, more than 90% of them seen only once. Source material: PBMCs or T cells enriched from blood (not recorded which). The receptors shown here come from a woman under 40 who had recovered from COVID-19.

The J gene is TRBJ1-1, the V gene TRBV28; 10 bases line up with TRBD1. Trimming at V came to 8 bases and at J to 1 base, leaving 13 bases not matched to a gene. The CDR3 totals 17 residues. The germline V gene has CDR1 MDHEN and CDR2 SYDVKM. The CDR3 spells CASGGAGTGAQNTEAFF. CDR3 sequence (DNA): TGTGCCAGCGGGGGGGCCGGGACAGGGGCCCAGAACACTGAAGCTTTCTTT.

This rearrangement joins TRBV23-1 to TRBJ1-5, with D possibly TRBD1 on 6 matching bases. TRBV23-1 is placed among ORFs of uncertain function. V lost 0 bases and J 4 bases, leaving 13 bases between the germline ends. CDR3 length: 16 residues. Here the CDR3 reads CASSQSLDSENQPQHF. In nucleotides, the CDR3 is TGCGCCAGCAGTCAATCGTTGGACAGCGAAAATCAGCCCCAGCATTTT.

The chain uses TRBV7-8 and TRBJ1-4; D not certain. This CDR3 comprises 13 residues. V lost 5 bases and J lost 7, with 11 bases in between. The germline V gene has CDR1 SGHVS and CDR2 FQNEAQ. The CDR3 bases are TGTGCCAGCAGCCCCGTTTTAGTTGAAAAACTGTTTTTT. Translated: CASSPVLVEKLFF. The entire variable domain, with the rest obtained from reference TRBV7-8 and TRBJ1-4, is as follows: GAGVSQSPRYKVAKRGQDVALRCDPISGHVSLFWYQQALGQGPEFLTYFQNEAQLDKSGLPSDRFFAERPEGSVSTLKIQRTQQEDSAVYLCASSPVLVEKLFFGSGTQLSVL.

J is TRBJ1-1 and V is TRBV4-1, with no clear D. The CDR3 has 15 amino acids. The germline CDR1 and CDR2 sequences are MGHRA and YSYEKL. V was clipped by 1 base and J by 4 bases, with 13 bases between them. This chain's CDR3 is CASSQVKGEGTEAFF. The DNA for the CDR3 is TGCGCCAGCAGCCAAGTAAAGGGAGAGGGCACTGAAGCTTTCTTT.

This chain connects TRBV5-1 to TRBJ1-4; D is unresolved. Germline CDR1 reads SGHRS; CDR2 reads YFSETQ. The CDR3 runs to 14 residues. Trimming pared 0 bases from V and 4 bases from J, leaving 7 bases between. This chain's CDR3 is CASSLERFNEKLFF. CDR3 DNA: TGCGCCAGCAGCTTGGAACGGTTTAATGAAAAACTGTTTTTT.

J is TRBJ2-7 and V is TRBV5-5; D possibly corresponds to TRBD1 (5 bases). V was clipped by 2 bases and J by 4 bases, with 13 bases between them. CDR3 length: 14 residues. The germline V gene has CDR1 SGHKS and CDR2 YYEKEE (reference sequence). The DNA of the CDR3 is TGTGCCAGCAGCTTCGCACGAAAGGGGTACGAGCAGTACTTC. Translation: CASSFARKGYEQYF.

The V gene is TRBV5-1, the J gene TRBJ1-1, with TRBD1 matching 7 bases. CDR1 and CDR2 from the germline V gene are SGHRS and YFSETQ. V trimming: 4 bases; J trimming: 2 bases; junction bases outside the gene matches: 8. This CDR3 spans 15 amino acids. CDR3 region: CASSQRTGRNTEAFF. CDR3 DNA: TGCGCCAGCAGCCAGCGGACAGGACGAAACACTGAAGCTTTCTTT.

This clone was seen more than once but under ten times. The chain uses TRBV5-1 and TRBJ1-2; TRBD1 might be the D (5 bases). Trimming removed 4 bases at V and 5 bases at J, with 18 bases between. The CDR3 runs 15 residues. Germline lookup yields CDR1 SGHRS and CDR2 YFSETQ. CDR3 sequence reads: CASSVGAGLEYGYTF. In DNA, the CDR3 is TGCGCCAGCAGCGTTGGGGCAGGGCTAGAGTATGGCTACACCTTC. Full variable domain (rest looked up from reference TRBV5-1 and TRBJ1-2): KAGVTQTPRYLIKTRGQQVTLSCSPISGHRSVSWYQQTPGQGLQFLFEYFSETQRNKGNFPGRFSGRQFSNSRSEMNVSTLELGDSALYLCASSVGAGLEYGYTFGSGTRLTVV.

The rearrangement uses TRBV3-1 (or the pseudogene TRBV3-2) and TRBJ1-5, with 7 bases lining up with TRBD1. The CDR3 is made up of 13 amino acids. From germline, CDR1 is LGHDT and CDR2 YNNKEL (reference sequence). The trim removed 1 base at V and 6 bases at J, leaving 0 bases unmatched. The DNA for the CDR3 is TGTGCCAGCAGCCAAGGACAGGGTCAGCCCCAGCATTTT. Its translation is CASSQGQGQPQHF.

The rearrangement links TRBV9 to TRBJ2-2; D remains ambiguous. V lost 0 bases and J 8 bases, leaving 2 bases between the germline ends. This CDR3 is built from 11 residues. Germline CDR1 and CDR2: SGDLS and YYNGEE. Here the CDR3 reads CASSVAGELFF. The CDR3 coding sequence is TGTGCCAGCAGCGTAGCTGGGGAGCTGTTTTTT.

The CDR3 here is CASSNSGGQGFYQPQHF. For the CDR3, the DNA is TGTGCCAGCAGCAATTCTGGTGGCCAGGGGTTTTATCAGCCCCAGCATTTT. The gene calls are TRBV7-4 and TRBJ1-5; a possible D gene is TRBD1 (6 bases). Trimming cost V 5 bases and J 5 bases, with 22 bases left between them. CDR3 length: 17 residues. From germline, CDR1 is SGHVT and CDR2 SQSDAQ. Full variable domain (remainder filled in from reference TRBV7-4 and TRBJ1-5): GAGVSQSPRYKVAKRGRDVALRCDSISGHVTLYWYRQTLGQGSEVLTYSQSDAQRDKSGRPSGRFSAERPERSVSTLKIQRTEQGDSAVYLCASSNSGGQGFYQPQHFGDGTRLSIL.

There are a few counts of this clone. V is TRBV7-8 and J is TRBJ1-2, with TRBD1 as a possible D gene (6 bases). The V and J ends lost 2 bases and 5 bases respectively, with 15 bases between them. The CDR3 length is 15 residues. Germline V CDR1 and CDR2: SGHVS, FQNEAQ. CDR3 region: CASSLTQGDVYGYTF. The CDR3 DNA reads as TGTGCCAGCAGCTTAACACAGGGAGACGTTTATGGCTACACCTTC.

CDR3 region: CASSQGQASTDTQYF. CDR3 nucleotide sequence: TGCGCCAGCAGCCAAGGACAGGCTAGCACAGATACGCAGTATTTT. J is TRBJ2-3 and V is TRBV4-1; D perhaps matches TRBD1 (6 bases). The CDR3 loop spans 15 amino acids. Trimming shortened V by 1 base and J by 0 bases, and 8 bases separated the two germline ends. Looked up from germline, CDR1 is MGHRA and CDR2 is YSYEKL.

This clone was detected a few times. J is TRBJ1-1 and V is TRBV6-5; D gene ambiguous. The CDR3 spans 15 residues. V lost 4 bases and J 0 bases, leaving 12 bases between the germline ends. Germline CDR1 and CDR2: MNHEY and SVGAGI. CDR3 bases: TGTGCCAGCAGTTCGGGGAGCTCTATGAACACTGAAGCTTTCTTT. Translating it yields CASSSGSSMNTEAFF.

The chain uses TRBV27 and TRBJ1-6, with 7 bases aligning to TRBD1. The junction had 13 bases not matched to a gene; V was cut back by 6 bases and J by 8 bases. Germline values: CDR1 MNHEY, CDR2 SMNVEV (reference sequence). This CDR3 region has 16 residues. CDR3 coding DNA: TGTGCCAGCAGCACGGGGACAGCCCGGAGGGATTCACCCCTCCACTTT. Translated: CASSTGTARRDSPLHF.

This chain uses TRBV7-3 with TRBJ2-2; 7 bases align to TRBD1. This CDR3 is built from 14 residues. The V gene end was trimmed by 5 bases and the J gene end by 6 bases; junction bases not matched to a gene: 6. The germline V gene encodes CDR1 SGHTA and CDR2 FQGTGA. CDR3 bases: TGTGCCAGCAGCGGCAACAGGGGTGCCGGGGAGCTGTTTTTT. The encoded protein is CASSGNRGAGELFF.

The chain recombines TRBV5-4 with TRBJ2-5; possible D gene TRBD1, 5 bases. The germline V gene has CDR1 SGHNT and CDR2 YYREEE (reference sequence). The CDR3 length is 13 residues. Deletions cut 3 bases from V and 5 bases from J, with 11 bases between. CDR3 in DNA: TGTGCCAGCAGCTCCCTGGCAGGGGAGACCCAGTACTTC. Protein sequence: CASSSLAGETQYF.

The V and J genes are TRBV5-4 and TRBJ2-1; 8 bases align to TRBD2. From germline, CDR1 is SGHNT and CDR2 YYREEE (reference sequence). The CDR3 contains 16 residues. J gave up 0 bases and V 0 bases, and 2 bases lay outside the gene matches. CDR3 loop: CASSLAGGGSYNEQFF. The CDR3 DNA reads TGTGCCAGCAGCTTGGCGGGGGGGGGCTCCTACAATGAGCAGTTCTTC.

The CDR3 DNA is TGTGCCATCAGTGATCGGGAAACAGATACGCAGTATTTT. Translated: CAISDRETDTQYF. The chain employs TRBV10-3 and TRBJ2-3; D perhaps matches TRBD2 (5 bases). V lost 3 bases and J lost 3, with 7 bases in between. There are 13 residues in the CDR3. Germline CDR1 and CDR2: ENHRY and SYGVKD.

This clone was detected once. The chain employs TRBV25-1 and TRBJ2-3; no firm D call. CDR3 length: 11 amino acids. Deletions cut 6 bases from V and 8 bases from J, with 9 bases between. The germline V gene has CDR1 MGHDK and CDR2 SYGVNS. CDR3 amino acids: CASSRSGTQYF. As DNA, the CDR3 is TGTGCCAGCAGCAGGTCCGGTACGCAGTATTTT.

The rearrangement uses TRBV2 and TRBJ2-3; 14 bases are shared with TRBD2. From germline, CDR1 is SNHLY and CDR2 FYNNEI. The V segment lost 6 bases and the J segment 5 bases; nucleotides outside the gene matches: 1. CDR3 length equals 14 residues. This chain's CDR3 is CASRGLAGVDTQYF. DNA of the CDR3: TGTGCCAGCAGGGGACTAGCGGGGGTAGATACGCAGTATTTT.

As DNA, the CDR3 is TGCGCCAGCCGCGAAAATTGGGGGCTCTATGGCTACACCTTC. Translation: CASRENWGLYGYTF. The rearrangement joins TRBV4-1 to TRBJ1-2, with a possible D match to TRBD1 (6 bases). The CDR3 is 14 residues long. Germline CDR1 is MGHRA and CDR2 is YSYEKL. The V gene lost 8 bases and the J gene lost 4 bases, with 17 bases spanning the gap.

In its sample, this clone was seen once. The chain joins TRBV11-2 to TRBJ1-1; 10 bases agree with TRBD1. This CDR3 is 15 amino acids long. Losses at the gene ends were 5 bases for V and 7 bases for J; bases not matched to a gene: 10. CDR1 and CDR2 from the germline V gene are SGHAT and FQNNGV. CDR3 sequence: CASSNRDRGSNEAFF. The DNA of the CDR3 is TGTGCCAGCAGCAACCGGGACAGGGGCTCCAATGAAGCTTTCTTT.

The chain couples TRBV16 to TRBJ1-1; TRBD1 agrees at 7 bases. V shed 4 bases and J 1 base; nucleotides not matched to a gene: 9. The germline gives CDR1 KGHSY, CDR2 FQNENV. The CDR3 contains 16 residues. The CDR3: CASSLTMTGSNTEAFF. The CDR3 coding sequence is TGTGCCAGCAGCCTAACCATGACAGGGTCGAACACTGAAGCTTTCTTT.